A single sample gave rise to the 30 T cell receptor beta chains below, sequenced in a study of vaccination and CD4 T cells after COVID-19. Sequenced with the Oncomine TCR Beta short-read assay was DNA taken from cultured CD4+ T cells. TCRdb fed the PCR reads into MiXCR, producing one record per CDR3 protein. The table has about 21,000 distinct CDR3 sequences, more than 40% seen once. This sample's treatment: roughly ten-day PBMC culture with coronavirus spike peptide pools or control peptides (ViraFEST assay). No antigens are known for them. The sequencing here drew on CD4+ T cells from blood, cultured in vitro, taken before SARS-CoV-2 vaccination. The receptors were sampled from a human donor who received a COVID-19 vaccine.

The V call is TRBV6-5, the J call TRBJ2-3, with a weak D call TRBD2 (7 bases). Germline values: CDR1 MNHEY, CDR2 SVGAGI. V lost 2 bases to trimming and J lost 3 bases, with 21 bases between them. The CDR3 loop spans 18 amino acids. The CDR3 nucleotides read TGTGCCAGCAGTTACCTACGGCCGGGGGGCGCGTGGACAGATACGCAGTATTTT. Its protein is CASSYLRPGGAWTDTQYF.

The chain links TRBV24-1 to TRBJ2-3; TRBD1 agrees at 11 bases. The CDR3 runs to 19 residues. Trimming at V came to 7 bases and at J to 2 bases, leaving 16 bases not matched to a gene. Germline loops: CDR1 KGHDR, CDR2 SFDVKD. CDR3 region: CATRRAGTGGSSFTDTQYF. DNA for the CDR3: TGTGCCACCAGGAGGGCAGGGACAGGGGGAAGTTCGTTCACAGATACGCAGTATTTT.

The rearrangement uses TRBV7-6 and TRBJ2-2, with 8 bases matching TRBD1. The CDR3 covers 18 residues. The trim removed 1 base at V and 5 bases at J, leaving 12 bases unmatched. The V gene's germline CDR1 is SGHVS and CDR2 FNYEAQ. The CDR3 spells CASSLVPDRGLQTGELFF. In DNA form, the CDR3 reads TGTGCCAGCAGCTTAGTCCCCGACAGGGGACTGCAAACCGGGGAGCTGTTTTTT. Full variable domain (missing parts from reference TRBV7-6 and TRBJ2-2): GAGVSQSPRYKVTKRGQDVALRCDPISGHVSLYWYRQALGQGPEFLTYFNYEAQQDKSGLPNDRFSAERPEGSISTLTIQRTEQRDSAMYRCASSLVPDRGLQTGELFFGEGSRLTVL.

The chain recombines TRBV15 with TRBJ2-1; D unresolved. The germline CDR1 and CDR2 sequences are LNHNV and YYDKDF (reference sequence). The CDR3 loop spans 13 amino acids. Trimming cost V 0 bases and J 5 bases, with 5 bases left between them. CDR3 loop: CATSRELHNEQFF. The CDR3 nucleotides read TGTGCCACCAGCAGAGAGCTCCACAATGAGCAGTTCTTC.

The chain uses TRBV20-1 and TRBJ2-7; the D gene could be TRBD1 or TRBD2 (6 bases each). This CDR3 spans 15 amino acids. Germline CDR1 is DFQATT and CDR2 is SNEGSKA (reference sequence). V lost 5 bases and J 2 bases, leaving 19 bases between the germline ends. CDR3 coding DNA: TGCAGTGCTGGGGGTAAGGGGGAGGTCGCCTACGAGCAGTACTTC. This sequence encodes CSAGGKGEVAYEQYF.

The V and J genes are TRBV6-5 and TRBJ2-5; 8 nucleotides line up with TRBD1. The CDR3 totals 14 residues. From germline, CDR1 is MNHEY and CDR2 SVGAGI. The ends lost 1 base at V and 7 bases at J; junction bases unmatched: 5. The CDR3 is CASSYWDRSATQYF. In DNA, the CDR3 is TGTGCCAGCAGTTACTGGGACAGGAGTGCGACCCAGTACTTC.

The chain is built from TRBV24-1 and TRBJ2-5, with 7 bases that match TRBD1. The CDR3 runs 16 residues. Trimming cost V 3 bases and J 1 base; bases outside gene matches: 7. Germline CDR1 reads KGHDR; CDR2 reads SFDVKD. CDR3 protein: CATSDTTGQTQETQYF. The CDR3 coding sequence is TGTGCCACCAGTGATACAACGGGACAGACCCAAGAGACCCAGTACTTC.

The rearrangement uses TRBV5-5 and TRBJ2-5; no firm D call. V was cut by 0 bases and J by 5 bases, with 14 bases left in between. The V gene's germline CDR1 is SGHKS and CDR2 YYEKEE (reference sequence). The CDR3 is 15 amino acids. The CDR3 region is CASSLAPGAGETQYF. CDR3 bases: TGTGCCAGCAGCTTGGCGCCGGGCGCTGGGGAGACCCAGTACTTC.

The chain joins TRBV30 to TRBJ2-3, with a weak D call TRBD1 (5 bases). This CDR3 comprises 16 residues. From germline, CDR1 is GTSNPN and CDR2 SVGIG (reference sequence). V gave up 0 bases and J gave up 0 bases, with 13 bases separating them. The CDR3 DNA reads TGTGCCTGGAGTGTACTGGGGCTCTTTAGCACAGATACGCAGTATTTT. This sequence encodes CAWSVLGLFSTDTQYF.

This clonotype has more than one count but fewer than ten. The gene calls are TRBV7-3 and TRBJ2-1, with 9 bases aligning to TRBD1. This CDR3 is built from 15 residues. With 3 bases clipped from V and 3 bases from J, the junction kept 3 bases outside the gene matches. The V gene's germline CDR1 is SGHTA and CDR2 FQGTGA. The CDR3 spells CASSLGQGIYNEQFF. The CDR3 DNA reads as TGTGCCAGCAGCTTGGGACAGGGAATCTACAATGAGCAGTTCTTC.

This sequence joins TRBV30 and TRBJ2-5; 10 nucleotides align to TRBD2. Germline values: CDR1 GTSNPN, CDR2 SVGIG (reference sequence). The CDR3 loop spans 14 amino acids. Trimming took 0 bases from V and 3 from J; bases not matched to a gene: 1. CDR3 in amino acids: CAWSVGLAEETQYF. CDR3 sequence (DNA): TGTGCCTGGAGTGTAGGACTAGCGGAAGAGACCCAGTACTTC.

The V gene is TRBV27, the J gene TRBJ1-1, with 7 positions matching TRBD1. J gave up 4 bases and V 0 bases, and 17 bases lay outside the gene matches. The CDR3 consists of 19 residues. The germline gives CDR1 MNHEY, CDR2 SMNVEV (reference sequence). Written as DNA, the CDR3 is TGTGCCAGCAGTTTATCCAACCCGGGACAGAGTGCGGGGGGCACTGAAGCTTTCTTT. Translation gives CASSLSNPGQSAGGTEAFF.

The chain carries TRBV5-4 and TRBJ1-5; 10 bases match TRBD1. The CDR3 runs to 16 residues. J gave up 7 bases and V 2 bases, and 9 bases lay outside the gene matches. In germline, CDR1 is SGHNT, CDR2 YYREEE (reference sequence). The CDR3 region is CASSFTGTGARQPQHF. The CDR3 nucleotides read TGTGCCAGCAGCTTTACCGGGACAGGGGCCCGCCAGCCCCAGCATTTT.

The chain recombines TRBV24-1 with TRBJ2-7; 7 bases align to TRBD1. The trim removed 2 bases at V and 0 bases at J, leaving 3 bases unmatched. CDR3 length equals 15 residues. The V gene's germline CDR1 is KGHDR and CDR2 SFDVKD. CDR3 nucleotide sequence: TGTGCCACCAGTGATTCCGACAGGGCCTCCTACGAGCAGTACTTC. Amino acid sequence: CATSDSDRASYEQYF.

CDR3: CSAKPGSKNIQYF. The CDR3 DNA sequence: TGCAGTGCTAAACCAGGGTCCAAAAACATTCAGTACTTC. V is TRBV20-1 and J is TRBJ2-4; D may be TRBD1 (5 bases). The V gene's germline CDR1 is DFQATT and CDR2 SNEGSKA (reference sequence). V was cut by 4 bases and J by 2 bases, with 9 bases left in between. CDR3 length: 13 residues.

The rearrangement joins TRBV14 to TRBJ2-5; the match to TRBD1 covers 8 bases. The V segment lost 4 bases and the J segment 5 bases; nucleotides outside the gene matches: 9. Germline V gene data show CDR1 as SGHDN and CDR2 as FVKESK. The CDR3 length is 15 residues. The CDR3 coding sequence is TGTGCCAGCAGCCCACGGACAGGGAGGTGGGAGACCCAGTACTTC. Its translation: CASSPRTGRWETQYF.

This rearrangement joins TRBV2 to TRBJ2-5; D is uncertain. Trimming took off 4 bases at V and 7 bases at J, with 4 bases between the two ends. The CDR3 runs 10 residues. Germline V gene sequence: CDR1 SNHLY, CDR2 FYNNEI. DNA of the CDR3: TGTGCCAGCAGTGTGGGGACCCAGTACTTC. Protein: CASSVGTQYF. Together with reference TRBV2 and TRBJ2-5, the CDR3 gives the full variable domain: EPEVTQTPSHQVTQMGQEVILRCVPISNHLYFYWYRQILGQKVEFLVSFYNNEISEKSEIFDDQFSVERPDGSNFTLKIRSTKLEDSAMYFCASSVGTQYFGPGTRLLVL.

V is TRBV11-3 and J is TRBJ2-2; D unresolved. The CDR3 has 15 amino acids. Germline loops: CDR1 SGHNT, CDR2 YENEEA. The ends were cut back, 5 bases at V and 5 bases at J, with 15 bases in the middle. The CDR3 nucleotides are TGTGCCAGCAGCCCCGGATCCACGACTACCGGGGAGCTGTTTTTT. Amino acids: CASSPGSTTTGELFF.

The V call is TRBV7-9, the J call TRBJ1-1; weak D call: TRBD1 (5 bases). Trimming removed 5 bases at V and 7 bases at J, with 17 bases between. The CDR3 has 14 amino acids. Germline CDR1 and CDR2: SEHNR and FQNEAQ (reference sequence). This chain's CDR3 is CASSRAGALDEAFF. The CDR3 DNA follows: TGTGCCAGCAGCCGAGCCGGGGCCCTAGATGAAGCTTTCTTT.

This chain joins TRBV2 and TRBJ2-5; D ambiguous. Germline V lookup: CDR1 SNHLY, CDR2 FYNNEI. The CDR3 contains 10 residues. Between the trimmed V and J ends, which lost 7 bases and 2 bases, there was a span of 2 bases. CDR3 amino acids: CASKQETQYF. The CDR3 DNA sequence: TGTGCCAGCAAACAAGAGACCCAGTACTTC.

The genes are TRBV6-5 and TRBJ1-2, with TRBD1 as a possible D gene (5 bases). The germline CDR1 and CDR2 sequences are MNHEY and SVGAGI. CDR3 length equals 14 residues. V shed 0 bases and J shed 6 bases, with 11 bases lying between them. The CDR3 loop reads CASSYSLGGDGYTF. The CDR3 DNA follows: TGTGCCAGCAGTTACTCGTTGGGGGGGGATGGCTACACCTTC.

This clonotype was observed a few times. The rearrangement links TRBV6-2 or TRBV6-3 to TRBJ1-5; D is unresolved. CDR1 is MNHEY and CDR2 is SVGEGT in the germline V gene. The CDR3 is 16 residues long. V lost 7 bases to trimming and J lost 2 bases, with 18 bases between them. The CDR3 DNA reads TGTGCCAGCACTTGGAAGGGCATCCGTGGCAATCAGCCCCAGCATTTT. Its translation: CASTWKGIRGNQPQHF.

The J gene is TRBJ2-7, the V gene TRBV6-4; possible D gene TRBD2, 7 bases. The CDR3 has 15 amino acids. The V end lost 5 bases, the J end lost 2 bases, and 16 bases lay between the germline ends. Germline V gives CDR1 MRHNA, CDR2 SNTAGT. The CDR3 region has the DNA TGTGCCAGCAGTATCGAGGGGGAGGGGGCCTACGAGCAGTACTTC. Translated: CASSIEGEGAYEQYF.

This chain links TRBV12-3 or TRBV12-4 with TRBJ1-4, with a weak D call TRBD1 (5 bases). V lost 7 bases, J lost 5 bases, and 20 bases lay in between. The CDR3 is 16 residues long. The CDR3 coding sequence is TGTGCCAGCATGGGGGAGAGGGCGTTGATGAATGAAAAACTGTTTTTT. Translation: CASMGERALMNEKLFF.

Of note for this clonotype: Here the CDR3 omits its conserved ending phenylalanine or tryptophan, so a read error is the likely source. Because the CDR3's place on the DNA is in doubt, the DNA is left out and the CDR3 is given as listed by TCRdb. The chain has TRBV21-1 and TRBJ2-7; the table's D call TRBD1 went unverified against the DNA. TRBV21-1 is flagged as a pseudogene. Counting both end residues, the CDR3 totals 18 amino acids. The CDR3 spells CASSKGNLLKDRASEQYS.

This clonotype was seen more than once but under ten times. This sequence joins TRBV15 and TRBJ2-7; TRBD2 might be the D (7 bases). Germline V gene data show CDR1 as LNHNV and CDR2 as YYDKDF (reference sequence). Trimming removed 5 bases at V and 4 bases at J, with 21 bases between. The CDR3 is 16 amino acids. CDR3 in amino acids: CATSLLGRGGSYEQYF. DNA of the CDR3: TGTGCCACCAGCCTTTTGGGGAGGGGGGGCAGTTACGAGCAGTACTTC. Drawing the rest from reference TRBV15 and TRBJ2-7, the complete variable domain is DAMVIQNPRYQVTQFGKPVTLSCSQTLNHNVMYWYQQKSSQAPKLLFHYYDKDFNNEADTPDNFQSRRPNTSFCFLDIRSPGLGDTAMYLCATSLLGRGGSYEQYFGPGTRLTVT.

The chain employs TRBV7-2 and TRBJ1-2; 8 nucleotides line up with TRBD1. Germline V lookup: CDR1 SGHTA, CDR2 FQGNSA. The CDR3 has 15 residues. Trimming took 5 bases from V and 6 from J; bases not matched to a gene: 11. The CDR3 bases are TGTGCCAGCAGCGTCCTAGGGACAGGTTCGGATGGCTACACCTTC. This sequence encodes CASSVLGTGSDGYTF.

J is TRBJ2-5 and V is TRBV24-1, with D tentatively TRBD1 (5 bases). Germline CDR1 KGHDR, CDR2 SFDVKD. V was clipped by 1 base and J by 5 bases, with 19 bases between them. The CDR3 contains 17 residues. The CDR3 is CATSDFKFDRMWETQYF. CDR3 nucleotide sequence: TGTGCCACCAGTGATTTTAAGTTTGACAGAATGTGGGAGACCCAGTACTTC.

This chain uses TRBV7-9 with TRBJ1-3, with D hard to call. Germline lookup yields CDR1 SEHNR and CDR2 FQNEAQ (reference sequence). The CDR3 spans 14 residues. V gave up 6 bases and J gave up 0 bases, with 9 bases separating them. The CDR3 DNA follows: TGTGCCAGCAGGCCCTCATCCTCTGGAAACACCATATATTTT. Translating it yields CASRPSSSGNTIYF.

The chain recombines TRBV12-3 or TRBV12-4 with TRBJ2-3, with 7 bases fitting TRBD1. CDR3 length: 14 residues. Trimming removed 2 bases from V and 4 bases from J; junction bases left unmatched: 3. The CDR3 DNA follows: TGTGCCAGCAGTTTAACAGGGGTGGCAGATACGCAGTATTTT. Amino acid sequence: CASSLTGVADTQYF.